The next 32 T cell receptor delta chains were all read from a single sample in a study of Vδ1+ human thymocytes. The study's findings and limits: Thymic TRG and TRD repertoires appeared highly polyclonal, with Gaussian CDR3 length distributions.

These TCRs are of unknown antigen specificity. Sequences come from RNA converted to cDNA by reverse transcription. The CDR3 regions were amplified by multiplex PCR from V-gene primers to a constant-region primer. TCRdb called clones from the multiplex PCR reads again using CATT. The sample shows about 25,000 delta-chain clones, 6% to 8% of them seen only once. Sequenced material: Vdelta1+ gamma-delta thymocytes from the thymus. The subset here: FACS-sorted CD3+ TCRalphabeta- TCRVdelta1+ TCRVdelta2- thymocytes. The receptors stem from a girl under three years old who had congenital heart surgery.

This chain links TRDV1 with TRDJ1; weak D call: TRDD2 (6 bases). With 6 bases removed from V and 4 bases from J, the gap between germline ends came to 24 bases. The length of the CDR3 is 17 residues. The V gene's germline CDR1 is TSWWSYY and CDR2 QGS. CDR3 bases: TGTGCTCTTGGATTTCCTTCCCTTCCCCTACTGAACGATAAACTCATCTTT. Protein sequence: CALGFPSLPLLNDKLIF.

This clone was found a few times. V gene TRDV1 combines with J gene TRDJ1; D possibly corresponds to TRDD3 (6 bases). Germline assignment: CDR1 TSWWSYY and CDR2 QGS. The V end was cut by 0 bases, the J end by 0 bases, with 17 bases between. This CDR3 is built from 18 residues. CDR3 sequence: CALGELGSGIEYTDKLIF. The CDR3 DNA sequence: TGTGCTCTTGGGGAACTGGGATCGGGGATCGAGTACACCGATAAACTCATCTTT.

V usage is TRDV1 and J usage is TRDJ1, with D perhaps TRDD2 or TRDD3 (5 bases each). TCRdb does not report a J gene; here it was assigned by matching the DNA to germline references. CDR3 length: 19 residues. V lost 2 bases and J lost 0, with 22 bases in between. Germline V lookup: CDR1 TSWWSYY, CDR2 QGS. The DNA of the CDR3 is TGTGCTCTTGGGGAAGATCCCTACAACCGGTGGGGAGACACCGATAAACTCATCTTT. It is translated as CALGEDPYNRWGDTDKLIF.

The chain is built from TRDV1 and TRDJ1, with 12 bases identical to TRDD3. The CDR3 extends over 22 amino acids. From germline, CDR1 is TSWWSYY and CDR2 QGS. V shed 4 bases and J 3 bases; nucleotides not matched to a gene: 24. The CDR3 DNA reads TGTGCTCTTGGGGGCACCAATTCCCAGTCCTCGTACTGGGGGATACCCCCCGATAAACTCATCTTT. Its protein is CALGGTNSQSSYWGIPPDKLIF.

The V call is TRAV29/DV5, the J call TRDJ1; maybe TRDD3 (6 bases). Germline CDR1 is NSMFDY and CDR2 is ISSIKDK. There are 20 residues in the CDR3. Trimming removed 0 bases from V and 6 bases from J, with 33 bases in between. CDR3: CAASANSPTYWDSKNNKLIF. The CDR3 DNA reads TGTGCAGCAAGCGCCAATTCCCCCACGTACTGGGATTCAAAAAATAATAAACTCATCTTT.

The chain combines TRDV1 with TRDJ1, with a tentative D call TRDD3 (6 bases). Germline CDR1 is TSWWSYY and CDR2 is QGS. The length of the CDR3 is 15 residues. Trimming removed 1 base at V and 1 base at J, with 10 bases between. The CDR3 DNA reads as TGTGCTCTTGGGGAACCATTCTGGGGCACCGATAAACTCATCTTT. It yields the protein CALGEPFWGTDKLIF.

This clone was found a few times. The J gene is TRDJ1, the V gene TRDV1; 9 bases are a match to TRDD2. The germline gives CDR1 TSWWSYY, CDR2 QGS. The CDR3 covers 17 residues. The trim removed 4 bases at V and 0 bases at J, leaving 9 bases unmatched. CDR3: CALGALLPTPYTDKLIF. In nucleotides, the CDR3 is TGTGCTCTTGGGGCTCTCCTTCCTACCCCTTACACCGATAAACTCATCTTT.

The V call is TRDV1, the J call TRDJ1, with TRDD3 matching 10 bases. Trimming cost V 2 bases and J 7 bases; bases outside gene matches: 22. CDR1 TSWWSYY and CDR2 QGS come from the germline V gene. The CDR3 loop spans 20 amino acids. CDR3 bases: TGTGCTCTTGGGGAAGGTAGGGTGGCGCCAATACTGGGGGATCCCGGTAAACTCATCTTT. This sequence encodes CALGEGRVAPILGDPGKLIF.

The V call is TRDV1, the J call TRDJ1; 12 nucleotides line up with TRDD3. The CDR3 consists of 21 residues. Germline lookup yields CDR1 TSWWSYY and CDR2 QGS. The trim removed 3 bases at V and 3 bases at J, leaving 20 bases unmatched. CDR3 in amino acids: CALGDPAFLRYWGILADKLIF. The DNA of the CDR3 is TGTGCTCTTGGGGACCCGGCCTTCCTTCGTTACTGGGGGATACTCGCCGATAAACTCATCTTT.

There are a few counts of this clone. J is TRDJ1 and V is TRDV1; D is perhaps TRDD3 (6 bases). V lost 3 bases to trimming and J lost 0 bases, with 17 bases between them. Germline values: CDR1 TSWWSYY, CDR2 QGS. The CDR3 runs to 17 residues. CDR3 sequence (DNA): TGTGCTCTTGGGGAGATTCCCATGGGGGGGTACACCGATAAACTCATCTTT. Residues: CALGEIPMGGYTDKLIF.

This clone occurred a few times. The chain combines TRDV1 with TRDJ1; D perhaps matches TRDD3 (6 bases). The V end lost 0 bases, the J end lost 0 bases, and 20 bases lay between the germline ends. Germline V CDR1 and CDR2: TSWWSYY, QGS. This CDR3 has 19 amino acids. The CDR3 region is CALGELEPGALLDTDKLIF. The CDR3 coding sequence is TGTGCTCTTGGGGAACTAGAGCCTGGGGCCCTCTTAGACACCGATAAACTCATCTTT.

This clone was recorded a few times. This sequence joins TRDV1 and TRDJ1, with 7 bases that match TRDD3. The CDR3 sequence is 17 residues long. V trimming: 0 bases; J trimming: 0 bases; junction bases outside the gene matches: 7. Germline V gene lookup returns CDR1 TSWWSYY and CDR2 QGS. CDR3 sequence (DNA): TGTGCTCTTGGGGAACTAGTCATTGGGGGAAACACCGATAAACTCATCTTT. Protein: CALGELVIGGNTDKLIF.

The J gene is TRDJ1, the V gene TRDV1; 7 positions agree with TRDD3. There are 18 residues in the CDR3. V trimming: 1 base; J trimming: 0 bases; junction bases outside the gene matches: 11. CDR1 and CDR2 (germline): TSWWSYY, QGS. DNA of the CDR3: TGTGCTCTTGGGGAACATGACCCCGTTGGGGGAGACACCGATAAACTCATCTTT. As protein: CALGEHDPVGGDTDKLIF.

This clone appeared a few times. This chain joins TRDV1 and TRDJ1; TRDD3 aligns across 12 bases. Germline CDR1 is TSWWSYY and CDR2 is QGS. Germline trimming cut 0 bases from V and 10 bases from J; bases unmatched to any gene: 24. This CDR3 is 21 amino acids long. CDR3 residues: CALGELPGRPQVYWGIQGLIF. The CDR3 DNA reads TGTGCTCTTGGGGAACTACCGGGCCGCCCCCAGGTTTACTGGGGGATACAGGGACTCATCTTT.

This clone has just a few counts. The chain joins TRDV1 to TRDJ1, with 11 nucleotides matching TRDD3. V was clipped by 4 bases and J by 0 bases; unmatched bases: 22. Germline values: CDR1 TSWWSYY, CDR2 QGS. The CDR3 covers 22 residues. CDR3 DNA: TGTGCTCTTGGGGCCCCCTTCCTACCTCTTGGCTGGGGGATACCGTACACCGATAAACTCATCTTT. This codes for CALGAPFLPLGWGIPYTDKLIF.

This clone was picked up a small number of times. The V call is TRDV1, the J call TRDJ1; no clear D gene. The CDR3 extends over 15 amino acids. Germline lookup yields CDR1 TSWWSYY and CDR2 QGS. Between the trimmed V and J ends, which lost 5 bases and 6 bases, there was a span of 19 bases. CDR3 nucleotides: TGTGCTCTTGGGATGTCGACTGAGGACCGCTATAAACTCATCTTT. Its protein product is CALGMSTEDRYKLIF.

The chain has TRDV1 and TRDJ1; the match to TRDD3 covers 9 bases. The CDR3 has 19 amino acids. Per germline, CDR1 TSWWSYY and CDR2 QGS. V was clipped by 4 bases and J by 0 bases; unmatched bases: 15. CDR3 amino acids: CALGGFPTLGDKDTDKLIF. The CDR3 DNA follows: TGTGCTCTTGGGGGGTTTCCTACGTTGGGGGATAAGGACACCGATAAACTCATCTTT.

The chain recombines TRDV1 with TRDJ1; 8 bases agree with TRDD3. Looked up from germline, CDR1 is TSWWSYY and CDR2 is QGS. V shed 1 base, J shed 0 bases, and the junction held 22 bases outside the gene matches. The CDR3 spans 22 residues. DNA of the CDR3: TGTGCTCTTGGGGAACCCCTCTTCTGGGGGAAGGGTCGATTGGAGAACACCGATAAACTCATCTTT. It translates to CALGEPLFWGKGRLENTDKLIF.

The table lists this clone with a few counts. The chain carries TRDV1 and TRDJ1, with 9 bases that match TRDD3. The germline V gene encodes CDR1 TSWWSYY and CDR2 QGS. After removal of 2 bases from V and 4 bases from J, the junction contained 17 bases not matched to a gene. The CDR3 runs to 19 residues. The CDR3 nucleotides are TGTGCTCTTGGGGAAATGCACCCCAATTGGGGGATAGTGGTCGATAAACTCATCTTT. Translating gives CALGEMHPNWGIVVDKLIF.

The rearrangement uses TRDV1 and TRDJ1, with 11 positions matching TRDD3. Matching the DNA to germline supplied the J gene, which TCRdb does not give. With 2 bases clipped from V and 0 bases from J, the junction kept 29 bases outside the gene matches. This CDR3 is 25 amino acids long. Germline V lookup: CDR1 TSWWSYY, CDR2 QGS. In DNA form, the CDR3 reads TGTGCTCTTGGGGAAAATTCATGTCTACGTACCGATACTGGGGGATATGTCCCAAACACCGATAAACTCATCTTT. Amino acid sequence: CALGENSCLRTDTGGYVPNTDKLIF.

This clone was counted between two and nine times. The V and J genes are TRDV1 and TRDJ1, with 13 positions matching TRDD3. The CDR3 length is 21 residues. Germline V CDR1 and CDR2: TSWWSYY, QGS. The junction had 14 bases not matched to a gene; V was cut back by 1 base and J by 0 bases. CDR3 loop: CALGERAFPYWGIRHTDKLIF. The DNA of the CDR3 is TGTGCTCTTGGGGAACGTGCCTTCCCTTACTGGGGGATACGGCACACCGATAAACTCATCTTT.

The rearrangement uses TRDV1 and TRDJ1; TRDD2 might be the D (9 bases). V gave up 4 bases and J gave up 3 bases, with 30 bases separating them. Germline lookup yields CDR1 TSWWSYY and CDR2 QGS. The CDR3 loop spans 20 amino acids. Here the CDR3 reads CALGGPYLPTRGDSPDKLIF. The CDR3 DNA reads as TGTGCTCTTGGGGGACCGTACCTTCCTACGCGGGGGGATAGTCCCGATAAACTCATCTTT.

V gene TRDV1 combines with J gene TRDJ1; 10 positions match TRDD3. CDR3 length: 19 amino acids. The germline CDR1 and CDR2 sequences are TSWWSYY and QGS. V lost 0 bases to trimming and J lost 0 bases; unmatched junction nucleotides: 10. The CDR3 DNA sequence: TGTGCTCTTGGGGAACTTTCCGGGCGGGGGATACGGTACACCGATAAACTCATCTTT. Its protein is CALGELSGRGIRYTDKLIF.

V usage is TRDV1 and J usage is TRDJ1, with TRDD3 matching 11 bases. Unmatched junction bases numbered 11, after V lost 2 bases and J lost 3 bases. CDR1 is TSWWSYY and CDR2 is QGS in the germline V gene. CDR3 length: 18 amino acids. CDR3 protein: CALGENKHYWGIADKLIF. The CDR3 nucleotides are TGTGCTCTTGGGGAAAACAAGCATTACTGGGGGATAGCCGATAAACTCATCTTT.

The chain joins TRDV1 to TRDJ1, with 8 nucleotides matching TRDD3. This CDR3 has 19 amino acids. V dropped 2 bases and J dropped 5; count of bases not matched to a gene: 19. Germline V gene sequence: CDR1 TSWWSYY, CDR2 QGS. CDR3 nucleotides: TGTGCTCTTGGGGAATTCGAACTACTGGGGGCCTCCAGGACGGATAAACTCATCTTT. It translates to CALGEFELLGASRTDKLIF.

This clone occurred a few times. The chain joins TRDV1 to TRDJ1; unclear D gene. V lost 0 bases to trimming and J lost 0 bases, with 8 bases between them. The CDR3 spans 15 residues. In germline, CDR1 is TSWWSYY, CDR2 QGS. The CDR3 region has the DNA TGTGCTCTTGGGGAACTACTCGTTTACACCGATAAACTCATCTTT. Its protein product is CALGELLVYTDKLIF.

This chain connects TRDV1 to TRDJ1, with 11 nucleotides matching TRDD3. Germline loops: CDR1 TSWWSYY, CDR2 QGS. The length of the CDR3 is 19 residues. Germline trimming cut 3 bases from V and 3 bases from J; bases unmatched to any gene: 15. This chain's CDR3 is CALGDFRGGYENVADKLIF. CDR3 sequence (DNA): TGTGCTCTTGGGGACTTCCGTGGGGGATACGAAAATGTAGCCGATAAACTCATCTTT.

The rearrangement links TRDV1 to TRDJ1, with D possibly TRDD3 on 7 matching bases. V was pared by 6 bases and J by 0 bases, with 32 bases between. Germline V gives CDR1 TSWWSYY, CDR2 QGS. CDR3 size: 21 residues. Here the CDR3 reads CALGSPSPVLGSWGDTDKLIF. In DNA, the CDR3 is TGTGCTCTTGGTTCGCCTTCCCCGGTACTGGGGTCATGGGGGGACACCGATAAACTCATCTTT.

This chain joins TRDV1 and TRDJ2; 9 positions agree with TRDD3. V was pared by 2 bases and J by 0 bases, with 16 bases of the junction left unmatched. This CDR3 contains 21 residues. The germline V gene encodes CDR1 TSWWSYY and CDR2 QGS. DNA of the CDR3: TGTGCTCTTGGGGAATCCACCTACTGGGGGACCAATGCCGCTTTGACAGCACAACTCTTCTTT. Its translation: CALGESTYWGTNAALTAQLFF.

In this sample, this clone turned up a few times. The chain carries TRAV29/DV5 and TRDJ1, with 8 nucleotides matching TRDD3. V lost 4 bases, J lost 2 bases, and 16 bases stayed unmatched. The CDR3 covers 17 residues. CDR1 and CDR2 from the germline V gene are NSMFDY and ISSIKDK. CDR3 amino acids: CAAGSKGTGGRTDKLIF. The CDR3 DNA follows: TGTGCAGCAGGGTCTAAGGGAACTGGGGGTAGGACCGATAAACTCATCTTT. Drawing the rest from reference TRAV29/DV5 and TRDJ1, the complete variable domain is DQQVKQNSPSLSVQEGRISILNCDYTNSMFDYFLWYKKYPAEGPTFLISISSIKDKNEDGRFTVFLNKSAKHLSLHIVPSQPGDSAVYFCAAGSKGTGGRTDKLIFGKGTRVTVEP.

This clone was detected a few times. The chain couples TRDV1 to TRDJ1; 9 nucleotides agree with TRDD3. Per germline, CDR1 TSWWSYY and CDR2 QGS. The CDR3 is 17 amino acids. Trimming removed 1 base from V and 8 bases from J; junction bases left unmatched: 14. The CDR3, as DNA: TGTGCTCTTGGGGAACGCCCTCCCCATATACTGGGGGAAAAACTCATCTTT. Its protein is CALGERPPHILGEKLIF.

The V call is TRDV1, the J call TRDJ1; 12 bases agree with TRDD3. The CDR3 has 27 residues. J lost 2 bases, V lost 2 bases, and 36 bases had no gene match. Germline-derived CDR1 and CDR2 are TSWWSYY and QGS. CDR3 sequence: CALGEAPSYVRGLLGDTDTYSTDKLIF. CDR3 coding DNA: TGTGCTCTTGGGGAAGCCCCTTCCTACGTTCGGGGACTACTGGGGGATACTGATACTTACTCGACCGATAAACTCATCTTT.